The source of this TCR beta chain is a study of T-cell reconstitution after alpha-beta-depleted transplantation in children. Overall study results and limits: At around two months after transplant, the alpha-beta T cells were reportedly derived from several hundred expanded clones that came from non-depleted graft cells. Diversity of TCRbeta at day 60 was high in some patients, arising from surviving recipient T cells and thymic progenitors. Fresh T-cell production supplied most of the T-cell counts and diversity seen one year after transplant.

The CDR3 is made up of 14 amino acids. The germline V gene has CDR1 SGHRS and CDR2 YFSETQ. Trimming cost V 3 bases and J 3 bases, with 10 bases left between them. This clonotype was seen ten or more times. Its antigen remains unidentified. Library preparation (for TCRbeta) was performed with unique molecular identifiers. Using its own MiXCR run on the PCR reads, TCRdb lists one record per CDR3 protein. The data hold some 600,000 distinct CDR3 sequences, with about an eighth observed a single time. J is TRBJ2-1 and V is TRBV5-1, with D uncertain. The source was PBMCs, mostly from graft donor cells, collected 360 days after TCRalphabeta/CD19-depleted stem cell transplant. The receptor was isolated from a male patient under 18 who had a stem cell transplant for acute myeloid leukemia, so the T cells may come from the graft donor. For the CDR3, the DNA is TGCGCCAGCAGCTCTGGACCTCACTACAATGAGCAGTTCTTC. It translates to CASSSGPHYNEQFF.